This T cell receptor beta chain was recovered during a study of cytomegalovirus exposure and HLA in healthy donors. In this sample, this clone turned up once. The CDR3 runs to 18 residues. 13 Jbeta primers and 60 Vbeta primers were used for the PCR. Assay: immunoSEQ multiplex PCR; the TCRdb copy retains only in-frame clones and omits some. The sample has approximately 140,000 clones; around 85% are singletons. This TCR was recovered from a woman in her forties or fifties in good health and CMV-seropositive. This chain connects TRBV12-2 to TRBJ1-1; the DNA was not compared with TRBD1, the D call given in the table. TRBV12-2 is listed as a pseudogene. Sequencing used PBMCs. In DNA, the CDR3 is TGTGCAAGTCGCTTAGCGGGCCCGGGACAAACCATGAACACTGAAGCTTTCTTT. Translation gives CASRLAGPGQTMNTEAFF.